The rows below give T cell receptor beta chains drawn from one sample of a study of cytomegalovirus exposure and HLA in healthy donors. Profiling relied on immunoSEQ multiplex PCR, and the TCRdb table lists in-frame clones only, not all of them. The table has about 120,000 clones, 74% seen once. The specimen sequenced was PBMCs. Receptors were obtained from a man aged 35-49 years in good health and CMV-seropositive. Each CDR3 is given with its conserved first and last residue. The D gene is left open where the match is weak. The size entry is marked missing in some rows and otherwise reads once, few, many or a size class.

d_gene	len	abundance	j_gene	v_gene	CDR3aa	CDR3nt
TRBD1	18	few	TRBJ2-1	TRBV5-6	CASSLETWAGQGFGEQFF	TGTGCCAGCAGCTTGGAGACCTGGGCGGGACAGGGGTTTGGTGAGCAGTTCTTC
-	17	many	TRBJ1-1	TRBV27	CASSLSGGLTRDTEAFF	TGTGCCAGCAGTTTATCGGGCGGGTTGACTAGGGACACTGAAGCTTTCTTT
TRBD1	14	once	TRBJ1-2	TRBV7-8	CASSTGQRNYGYTF	TGTGCCAGCAGCACGGGACAGCGTAACTATGGCTACACCTTC
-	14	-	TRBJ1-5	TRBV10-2	CASSVGDYFQPQHF	TGCGCCAGCAGTGTGGGAGATTACTTCCAGCCCCAGCATTTT
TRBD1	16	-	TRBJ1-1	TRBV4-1	CASSQVPGTGGTEAFF	TGCGCCAGCAGCCAAGTCCCGGGGACAGGGGGAACTGAAGCTTTCTTT
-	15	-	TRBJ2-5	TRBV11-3	CASSLQGGRQETQYF	TGTGCCAGCAGCTTACAGGGGGGACGGCAAGAGACCCAGTACTTC
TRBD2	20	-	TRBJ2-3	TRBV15	CATSRGTSGGARGLKDTQYF	TGTGCCACCAGCAGAGGGACTAGCGGGGGGGCCAGAGGTTTAAAAGATACGCAGTATTTT
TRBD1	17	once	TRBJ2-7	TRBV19	CASSIDKGRDRRYEQYF	TGTGCCAGTAGTATAGATAAGGGCCGGGACAGGAGGTACGAGCAGTACTTC
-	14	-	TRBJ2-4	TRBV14	CASSTAVAQRIQYF	TGTGCCAGCAGCACCGCGGTCGCCCAACGCATTCAGTACTTC
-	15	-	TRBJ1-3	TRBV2	CASSVDGLMGNTIYF	TGTGCCAGCAGTGTGGATGGGCTGATGGGAAACACCATATATTTT
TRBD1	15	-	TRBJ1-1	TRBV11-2	CASSPRTGMNTEAFF	TGTGCCAGCAGCCCCCGGACAGGGATGAACACTGAAGCTTTCTTT
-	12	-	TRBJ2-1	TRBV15	CATSRDRREQFF	TGTGCCACCAGCAGAGATCGTCGGGAGCAGTTCTTC
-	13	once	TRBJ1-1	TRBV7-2	CASSQTVNTEAFF	TGTGCCAGCAGCCAGACAGTGAACACTGAAGCTTTCTTT
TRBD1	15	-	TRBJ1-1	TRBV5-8	CASSPWGTGVTEAFF	TGTGCCAGCAGCCCTTGGGGGACAGGGGTCACTGAAGCTTTCTTT
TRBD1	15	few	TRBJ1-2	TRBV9	CASSEGTGGYWGYTF	TGTGCCAGCAGCGAGGGGACAGGGGGTTATTGGGGCTACACCTTC
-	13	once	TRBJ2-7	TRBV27	CASSLSPDYEQYF	TGTGCCAGCAGTTTATCGCCAGATTACGAGCAGTACTTC
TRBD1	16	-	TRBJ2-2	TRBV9	CASSVGVQGITGELFF	TGTGCCAGCAGCGTAGGGGTACAGGGGATCACCGGGGAGCTGTTTTTT